The rows below give T cell receptor beta chains drawn from one sample of a study of T-cell reconstitution after alpha-beta-depleted transplantation in children. TCRdb fed the PCR reads into MiXCR, producing one record per CDR3 protein. Of some 220,000 distinct CDR3 sequences listed, approximately 10% are singletons. This material consisted of PBMCs, taken before TCRalphabeta/CD19-depleted stem cell transplant. Receptors originate from a child younger than two with acute myeloid leukemia, due to receive a stem cell transplant. Each CDR3 is given with its conserved first and last residue. D genes are given only for firm matches. Size tells how often a clone was seen (once, few, many) or the class of an expanded clone, and some rows leave it out.

CASSLQGRQPQHF	many	TRBJ1-5	NA	TRBV27
CASSQGLAGVGGELFF	NA	TRBJ2-2	TRBD2	TRBV4-2
CASSLQGGRADTQYF	few	TRBJ2-3	NA	TRBV7-2
CASSLKPPGLLGNEQYF	NA	TRBJ2-7	NA	TRBV27
CASSPQTGNNEQFF	many	TRBJ2-1	TRBD1	TRBV7-2
CASSLSRGGLGPRVYNEQFF	many	TRBJ2-1	NA	TRBV11-1
CASSPQIGRGYEQYF	many	TRBJ2-7	TRBD2	TRBV4-3
CASSRGLAGDTQYF	NA	TRBJ2-3	TRBD2	TRBV19
CASSLQSADTQYF	many	TRBJ2-3	NA	TRBV7-3
CASSHDRRGGYTF	NA	TRBJ1-2	NA	TRBV12-3/TRBV12-4